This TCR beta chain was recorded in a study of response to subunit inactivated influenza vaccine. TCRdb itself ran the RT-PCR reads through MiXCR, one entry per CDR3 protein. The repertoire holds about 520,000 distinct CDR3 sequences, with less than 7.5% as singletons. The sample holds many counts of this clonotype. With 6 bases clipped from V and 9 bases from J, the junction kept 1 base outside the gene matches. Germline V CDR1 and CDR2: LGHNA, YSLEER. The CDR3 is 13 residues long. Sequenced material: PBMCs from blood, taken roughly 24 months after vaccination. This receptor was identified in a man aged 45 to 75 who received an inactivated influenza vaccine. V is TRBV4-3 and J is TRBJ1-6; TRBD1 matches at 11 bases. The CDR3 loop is CASRGQGGSPLHF. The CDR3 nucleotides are TGCGCCAGCAGGGGACAGGGGGGTTCACCCCTCCACTTT.